The clone carrying this TCR beta chain has at least ten counts. What it binds is unknown. Methods used by the authors: The study took CDR3 differences across clinicopathological groups and made a distant-metastasis classifier for papillary thyroid cancer from them. MiXCR reprocessed the PCR reads for TCRdb. These V and J calls are TCRdb output, not the study's own analysis. The sample holds around 30,000 clones; over 12% are singletons and the top ten take 19%. The entry originates in a study of metastatic and nonmetastatic thyroid tumors. Study at large: Patients with malignant and benign thyroid disease provided blood and tumor or nodule tissue, whose repertoires were compared.

Study-level results: Malignant tumors reportedly showed significantly higher TCR beta diversity than benign nodules in both blood and tumor.

In germline, CDR1 is LGHNA, CDR2 YSLEER. The CDR3 consists of 15 residues. Losses at the gene ends were 1 base for V and 3 bases for J; bases not matched to a gene: 3. Every patient was untreated before thyroid surgery. The sequence derives from a male donor with papillary thyroid cancer or a benign thyroid nodule (not recorded which). Some clones in this sample may be carry-over from other donors' samples. The chain combines TRBV4-3 with TRBJ2-7, with TRBD2 matching over 10 bases. The sample taken for sequencing was blood. This chain's CDR3 is CASSQGIAGGYEQYF. DNA for the CDR3: TGCGCCAGCAGCCAAGGGATAGCGGGGGGCTACGAGCAGTACTTC.